The following is a T cell receptor (beta chain) sequence with its context. Its target is unknown. Germline V gene lookup returns CDR1 KGHDR and CDR2 SFDVKD. V lost 1 base to trimming and J lost 4 bases, with 10 bases between them. This CDR3 contains 16 residues. TCRdb reprocessed the 5' RACE reads with MiXCR, giving one entry per CDR3 protein. The sample carries some 900,000 distinct CDR3 sequences, around an eighth recorded once. The data are from a study of identical twins. Study results and caveats: Zero-insertion analyses could be partly confounded by invariant MAIT and iNKT cells.

These data were also filed under a second study, of yellow fever vaccine responses in identical twins.

This clonotype was obtained from a woman under 30 in good health. Sequenced material: PBMCs. The J gene is TRBJ2-6, the V gene TRBV24-1, with D unresolved. The CDR3 sequence is CATSDFSAGGANVLTF. The CDR3 DNA reads TGTGCCACCAGTGATTTTAGTGCTGGCGGGGCCAACGTCCTGACTTTC.